A selection of T cell receptor beta chains follows, all from one sample in a study of blood T cell repertoires in COVID-19. The table came from immunoSEQ multiplex PCR; TCRdb's copy has only in-frame clones and leaves some out. In the table there are about 270,000 clones, around 90% of which are singletons. The specimen was peripheral blood. These receptors were obtained from a person under 30 with COVID-19, enrolled during active disease. CDR3s include the opening cysteine and the closing phenylalanine or tryptophan. Each record gives: V gene, clone size, J gene, D gene, CDR3 DNA, CDR3 protein. D genes are given only for firm matches. Clone size appears in some rows only: once, few, many, or a class for an expanded clone.

v_call: TRBV27
clone_size: NA
j_call: TRBJ1-2
d_call: TRBD1
cdr3_nt: TGTGCCAGCAGTTTAGCCGGCGCGGGACAGGGGGCGAGTTTTAGCTATGGCTACACCTTC
cdr3_aa: CASSLAGAGQGASFSYGYTF

v_call: TRBV5-4
clone_size: once
j_call: TRBJ1-2
d_call: TRBD1
cdr3_nt: TGTGCCAGCAGCATCCAGGGGGGTACTAACTATGGCTACACCTTC
cdr3_aa: CASSIQGGTNYGYTF

v_call: TRBV2
clone_size: few
j_call: TRBJ2-7
d_call: TRBD1
cdr3_nt: TGTGCCAGCAGTCCCGGGACAGGGCCCCAGTACTTC
cdr3_aa: CASSPGTGPQYF

v_call: TRBV5-6
clone_size: NA
j_call: TRBJ2-2
d_call: NA
cdr3_nt: TGTGCCAGCAGCTTGGATGTGTCCTTGAACACCGGGGAGCTGTTTTTT
cdr3_aa: CASSLDVSLNTGELFF

v_call: TRBV9
clone_size: NA
j_call: TRBJ2-1
d_call: NA
cdr3_nt: TGTGCCAGCAGCGTAGATCTAGCAGACAATGAGCAGTTCTTC
cdr3_aa: CASSVDLADNEQFF

v_call: TRBV7-9
clone_size: NA
j_call: TRBJ2-3
d_call: NA
cdr3_nt: TGTGCCAGCAGTAGATCAGATACGCAGTATTTT
cdr3_aa: CASSRSDTQYF

v_call: TRBV5-4
clone_size: NA
j_call: TRBJ1-1
d_call: NA
cdr3_nt: TGTGCCAGCAGTGGTGAGGTCAGTTTGAACACTGAAGCTTTCTTT
cdr3_aa: CASSGEVSLNTEAFF

v_call: TRBV19
clone_size: once
j_call: TRBJ2-1
d_call: TRBD2
cdr3_nt: TGTGCCAGTAGTACTCTCCTGACTAGCGGGTACTACAATGAGCAGTTCTTC
cdr3_aa: CASSTLLTSGYYNEQFF

v_call: TRBV30
clone_size: NA
j_call: TRBJ1-6
d_call: TRBD1
cdr3_nt: TGTGCCTGGAGTACCGGACAGGGATATTCACCCCTCCACTTT
cdr3_aa: CAWSTGQGYSPLHF

v_call: TRBV28
clone_size: NA
j_call: TRBJ1-4
d_call: TRBD1
cdr3_nt: TGTGCCAGCAGTTCTCCGGGACAGGGGAGTGAAAAACTGTTTTTT
cdr3_aa: CASSSPGQGSEKLFF

v_call: TRBV27
clone_size: NA
j_call: TRBJ1-4
d_call: NA
cdr3_nt: TGTGCCAGCCGAGCGGGGCAGCCAAATGAAAAACTGTTTTTT
cdr3_aa: CASRAGQPNEKLFF

v_call: TRBV28
clone_size: once
j_call: TRBJ2-7
d_call: NA
cdr3_nt: TGTGCCAGCAGCAGGACAGTTTACGAGCAGTACTTC
cdr3_aa: CASSRTVYEQYF

v_call: TRBV25-1
clone_size: NA
j_call: TRBJ1-4
d_call: TRBD1
cdr3_nt: TGTGCCAGCAGTGGCTACAGGGGGGGGCGAACAACTAATGAAAAACTGTTTTTT
cdr3_aa: CASSGYRGGRTTNEKLFF

v_call: TRBV5-1
clone_size: NA
j_call: TRBJ2-5
d_call: TRBD1
cdr3_nt: TGCGCCAGCAGCGGACAGGGGGTTCGAGAGACCCAGTACTTC
cdr3_aa: CASSGQGVRETQYF

v_call: TRBV19
clone_size: NA
j_call: TRBJ2-1
d_call: TRBD2
cdr3_nt: TGTGCCAGTAGTATACGCGGGGGGCTGAATGAGCAGTTCTTC
cdr3_aa: CASSIRGGLNEQFF

v_call: TRBV12-5
clone_size: NA
j_call: TRBJ2-1
d_call: TRBD1
cdr3_nt: TGTGCTAGTGACACAGGGGTCAATGAGCAGTTCTTC
cdr3_aa: CASDTGVNEQFF

v_call: TRBV11-3
clone_size: once
j_call: TRBJ2-7
d_call: NA
cdr3_nt: TGTGCCAGCAGCCTCGGACAGGGAGGGTACGAGCAGTACTTC
cdr3_aa: CASSLGQGGYEQYF

v_call: TRBV27
clone_size: NA
j_call: TRBJ1-2
d_call: TRBD1
cdr3_nt: TGTGCCAGCAGTCCGCGACAGGGTGGGTTGAATGGCTACACCTTC
cdr3_aa: CASSPRQGGLNGYTF

v_call: TRBV5-5
clone_size: NA
j_call: TRBJ2-7
d_call: NA
cdr3_nt: TGTGCCAGCAGCCCTCAGGGGACCTCCTACGAGCAGTACTTC
cdr3_aa: CASSPQGTSYEQYF

v_call: TRBV13
clone_size: NA
j_call: TRBJ1-1
d_call: NA
cdr3_nt: TGTGCCAGCAGCTTGGCGGCAGGGGCGAACACTGAAGCTTTCTTT
cdr3_aa: CASSLAAGANTEAFF

v_call: TRBV24-1
clone_size: NA
j_call: TRBJ2-2
d_call: NA
cdr3_nt: TGTGCCACCAGTGCTAGCATCTCCGGGGAGCTGTTTTTT
cdr3_aa: CATSASISGELFF

v_call: TRBV27
clone_size: NA
j_call: TRBJ2-5
d_call: NA
cdr3_nt: TGTGCCAGCAGTTTAATGGCAGGATACCAAGAGACCCAGTACTTC
cdr3_aa: CASSLMAGYQETQYF

v_call: TRBV4-1
clone_size: NA
j_call: TRBJ2-1
d_call: TRBD2
cdr3_nt: TGCGCCAGCAGCCAAGTAATAGCGGGAGGTTCCCAGGACAATGAGCAGTTCTTC
cdr3_aa: CASSQVIAGGSQDNEQFF

v_call: TRBV19
clone_size: NA
j_call: TRBJ1-5
d_call: NA
cdr3_nt: TGTGCGGGGGGGAGACGGGGCAATCAGCCCCAGCATTTT
cdr3_aa: CAGGRRGNQPQHF

v_call: TRBV4-2
clone_size: NA
j_call: TRBJ2-2
d_call: TRBD2
cdr3_nt: TGTGCCAGCAGCCAAGAGGCGGGGGGTTCCGGGGAGCTGTTTTTT
cdr3_aa: CASSQEAGGSGELFF

v_call: TRBV2
clone_size: NA
j_call: TRBJ2-5
d_call: NA
cdr3_nt: TGTGCCAGCAGTGAGTTGGTACAGGCCGACCGGAAAGGGGGTCTAGAGACCCAGTACTTC
cdr3_aa: CASSELVQADRKGGLETQYF

v_call: TRBV11-1
clone_size: NA
j_call: TRBJ1-1
d_call: NA
cdr3_nt: TGTGCCAGCAGCCCCCGGGGAGGGGGAGCTTTCTTT
cdr3_aa: CASSPRGGGAFF